This record looks at one TCR beta chain sequence and its context. Here immunoSEQ multiplex PCR was the method, and the copy in TCRdb shows in-frame clones only, minus some. This sample carries 45,000 to 60,000 clones, more than 75% of them seen once, and the ten largest clones take approximately 16%. Trimming shortened V by 0 bases and J by 6 bases, and 9 bases separated the two germline ends. CDR1 SGHTA and CDR2 FQGTGA come from the germline V gene. The CDR3 runs 13 residues. This sample is drawn from a study of T cell responses to AZD1222 COVID-19 vaccine. Study as a whole: Investigators merged groups given second doses at roughly 4 or roughly 12 weeks.

The receptor comes from an adult in good health. V gene TRBV7-3 combines with J gene TRBJ2-7; maybe TRBD1 (6 bases). The sequenced sample was peripheral blood, obtained on day 0 of AZD1222 vaccination. The CDR3: CASSLTNRAEQYF. The CDR3 DNA is TGTGCCAGCAGCTTAACGAACAGGGCCGAGCAGTACTTC.